The T cell receptor (beta chain) under discussion was sequenced for a study of identical twins. Notes on the study in general: Researchers reported excess low generation probability among twin-shared out-of-frame alpha sequences. There were fewer insertions in abundant cord blood beta clonotypes, but memory repertoires showed no such pattern.

The donors were all healthy and Caucasian. At least ten counts were recorded for this clonotype. Its specificity is not known. V was cut by 1 base and J by 1 base, with 4 bases left in between. Germline V gives CDR1 SGHDN, CDR2 FVKESK. The CDR3 extends over 13 amino acids. TCRdb recomputed calls from the 5' RACE reads with MiXCR, one row per CDR3 protein. The sample holds 240,000 or so distinct CDR3 sequences, roughly 13% seen once. The same data also went into a second study, on yellow fever vaccine responses in identical twins. From that study: Twins showed a vaccine T cell response that reportedly seemed partly convergent, partly personalized.

This TCR was sampled from a woman younger than 30 in good health. The rearrangement links TRBV14 to TRBJ1-1; no clear D gene. Sequenced sample: memory (CD45RO+) T cells sorted from blood. CDR3 in amino acids: CASSQGRNTEAFF. The DNA of the CDR3 is TGTGCCAGCAGCCAAGGACGGAACACTGAAGCTTTCTTT. The full variable domain, completed using reference TRBV14 and TRBJ1-1, is EAGVTQFPSHSVIEKGQTVTLRCDPISGHDNLYWYRRVMGKEIKFLLHFVKESKQDESGMPNNRFLAERTGGTYSTLKVQPAELEDSGVYFCASSQGRNTEAFFGQGTRLTVV.